The 25 T cell receptor beta chains listed next were all sequenced from one sample in a study of naive CD8 T cells in extremely preterm neonates. Method: immunoSEQ multiplex PCR; TCRdb's copy keeps in-frame clones and lacks some. The sample has 4,000 to 6,500 clones, under 99% seen once. Specimen: naive CD8+ T cells from blood. The receptors here all came from a human donor in good health.

The genes are TRBV13 and TRBJ2-7; 8 nucleotides agree with TRBD2. CDR1 PRHDT and CDR2 FYEKMQ come from the germline V gene (reference sequence). After removal of 5 bases from V and 10 bases from J, the junction contained 7 bases not matched to a gene. The CDR3 is made up of 12 amino acids. The CDR3 DNA reads as TGTGCCAGCAGCGAGGTTCTAGCGGGTCAGTACTTC. It yields the protein CASSEVLAGQYF.

This clone was seen just once. The rearrangement joins TRBV7-9 to TRBJ2-7, with 8 bases lining up with TRBD2. CDR1 and CDR2 (germline): SEHNR, FQNEAQ (reference sequence). V was pared by 0 bases and J by 0 bases, with 1 base of the junction left unmatched. The CDR3 extends over 15 amino acids. The DNA for the CDR3 is TGTGCCAGCAGCTTAGCTAGCGGGGCCTCCTACGAGCAGTACTTC. This translates into CASSLASGASYEQYF.

The rearrangement joins TRBV4-3 to TRBJ1-1; D is undetermined. CDR3 length equals 13 residues. V lost 5 bases, J lost 8 bases, and 15 bases lay in between. Per the germline V gene, CDR1 is LGHNA and CDR2 is YSLEER. The CDR3 DNA follows: TGCGCCAGCAGCTATTCACGGGAACGGGAAGCTTTCTTT. This codes for CASSYSREREAFF.

This chain joins TRBV28 and TRBJ2-7, with 8 bases fitting TRBD1. The CDR3 length is 14 residues. Trimming took 6 bases from V and 1 from J; bases not matched to a gene: 5. Germline CDR1 reads MDHEN; CDR2 reads SYDVKM. CDR3 nucleotides: TGTGCCAGCAGGGGGACAGGCGATTCCTACGAGCAGTACTTC. Translating it yields CASRGTGDSYEQYF.

This sequence joins TRBV19 and TRBJ2-7, with 10 bases matching TRBD1. Looked up from germline, CDR1 is LNHDA and CDR2 is SQIVND (reference sequence). V was clipped by 5 bases and J by 2 bases; unmatched bases: 6. This CDR3 comprises 15 residues. CDR3 residues: CASSRGQGRTYEQYF. The CDR3 DNA sequence: TGTGCCAGTAGTCGGGGACAGGGGAGGACCTACGAGCAGTACTTC.

The rearrangement joins TRBV19 to TRBJ1-2; 11 positions match TRBD1. Germline values: CDR1 LNHDA, CDR2 SQIVND (reference sequence). This CDR3 comprises 14 residues. The trim removed 5 bases at V and 6 bases at J, leaving 5 bases unmatched. CDR3 sequence reads: CASSPWTGGNGYTF. The CDR3 DNA sequence: TGTGCCAGTAGTCCGTGGACAGGGGGCAATGGCTACACCTTC.

The chain is built from TRBV28 and TRBJ2-5; TRBD1 might be the D (6 bases). V dropped 10 bases and J dropped 0 bases, with 18 bases sitting between them. This CDR3 has 15 amino acids. Germline V CDR1 and CDR2: MDHEN, SYDVKM. CDR3 nucleotides: TGTGCCACCAGGGGCGTAAACGTCCACCAAGAGACCCAGTACTTC. It yields the protein CATRGVNVHQETQYF.

CDR3 DNA sequence: TGCAGCGTGCAGGCTAGCGGAACCACAGATACGCAGTATTTT. Amino acid sequence: CSVQASGTTDTQYF. The chain joins TRBV29-1 to TRBJ2-3; 7 nucleotides match TRBD2. Germline CDR1 SQVTM, CDR2 ANQGSEA. This CDR3 has 14 amino acids. J gave up 2 bases and V 6 bases, and 8 bases lay outside the gene matches.

V is TRBV11-3 and J is TRBJ1-4; D is ambiguous. The germline gives CDR1 SGHNT, CDR2 YENEEA. CDR3 length equals 15 residues. Trimming left V 2 bases short and J 7 bases short, with 14 bases between. As DNA, the CDR3 is TGTGCCAGCAGCTTAACTCGGGAGGATGGTGAAAAACTGTTTTTT. Amino acid sequence: CASSLTREDGEKLFF.

This chain uses TRBV7-9 with TRBJ2-5; D remains unclear. CDR1 is SEHNR, CDR2 FQNEAQ, per germline (reference sequence). Trimming cost V 1 base and J 1 base, with 7 bases left between them. CDR3 length: 14 residues. CDR3 nucleotide sequence: TGTGCCAGCAGCTTAGTACAGTCCCAAGAGACCCAGTACTTC. Residues: CASSLVQSQETQYF.

The chain links TRBV14 to TRBJ2-3; 10 bases align to TRBD2. CDR1 and CDR2 (germline): SGHDN, FVKESK. The CDR3 loop spans 16 amino acids. The J segment lost 2 bases and the V segment lost 4 bases, leaving 6 bases of the junction unmatched. For the CDR3, the DNA is TGTGCCAGCAGCCGAGAACTAGCGGGACACACAGATACGCAGTATTTT. The encoded protein is CASSRELAGHTDTQYF. Full variable domain (outside the CDR3, taken from reference TRBV14 and TRBJ2-3): EAGVTQFPSHSVIEKGQTVTLRCDPISGHDNLYWYRRVMGKEIKFLLHFVKESKQDESGMPNNRFLAERTGGTYSTLKVQPAELEDSGVYFCASSRELAGHTDTQYFGPGTRLTVL.

The V gene is TRBV7-9, the J gene TRBJ2-7; the match to TRBD1 covers 11 bases. The CDR3 runs to 13 residues. The trim removed 8 bases at V and 2 bases at J, leaving 2 bases unmatched. Germline V gene data show CDR1 as SEHNR and CDR2 as FQNEAQ (reference sequence). The CDR3 here is CASVGQGAYEQYF. The CDR3 DNA reads TGTGCCAGCGTGGGACAGGGGGCCTACGAGCAGTACTTC. The full variable domain, with the rest looked up from reference TRBV7-9 and TRBJ2-7, is DTGVSQNPRHKITKRGQNVTFRCDPISEHNRLYWYRQTLGQGPEFLTYFQNEAQLEKSRLLSDRFSAERPKGSFSTLEIQRTEQGDSAMYLCASVGQGAYEQYFGPGTRLTVT.

This chain joins TRBV7-2 and TRBJ1-1; D perhaps matches TRBD1 (5 bases). The CDR3 is 13 residues long. Between the trimmed V and J ends, which lost 8 bases and 4 bases, there was a span of 14 bases. CDR1 is SGHTA and CDR2 is FQGNSA in the germline V gene. The CDR3 DNA reads as TGTGCCAGCCAGGGATTTCTAAGCACTGAAGCTTTCTTT. Protein: CASQGFLSTEAFF.

V gene TRBV2 combines with J gene TRBJ2-1, with 10 bases identical to TRBD2. J gave up 5 bases and V 3 bases, and 13 bases lay outside the gene matches. Germline V gene sequence: CDR1 SNHLY, CDR2 FYNNEI. The CDR3 length is 18 residues. The CDR3 region has the DNA TGTGCCAGCAGTGAGGCTAGCGGGAGTCCCCCGGCCGACAATGAGCAGTTCTTC. Amino acid sequence: CASSEASGSPPADNEQFF.

This chain links TRBV28 with TRBJ2-3, with TRBD2 matching over 7 bases. Germline V gene data show CDR1 as MDHEN and CDR2 as SYDVKM. Trimming removed 2 bases from V and 0 bases from J; junction bases left unmatched: 2. This CDR3 is built from 15 residues. CDR3 sequence reads: CASSLELASTDTQYF. The CDR3 bases are TGTGCCAGCAGTTTAGAACTAGCGAGCACAGATACGCAGTATTTT.

This rearrangement joins TRBV5-1 to TRBJ2-3; 9 bases line up with TRBD2. The ends lost 4 bases at V and 1 base at J; junction bases unmatched: 10. CDR3 length: 17 residues. From germline, CDR1 is SGHRS and CDR2 YFSETQ. CDR3 sequence reads: CASSPLAASGGTDTQYF. The CDR3 region has the DNA TGCGCCAGCAGCCCGCTTGCCGCTAGCGGGGGCACAGATACGCAGTATTTT.

The V and J genes are TRBV11-3 and TRBJ2-7; 8 positions agree with TRBD1. V dropped 5 bases and J dropped 2; count of bases not matched to a gene: 14. Germline-derived CDR1 and CDR2 are SGHNT and YENEEA. This CDR3 is 17 amino acids long. Here the CDR3 reads CASSPSDTGGPTYEQYF. The CDR3, as DNA: TGTGCCAGCAGCCCATCCGACACAGGGGGTCCCACCTACGAGCAGTACTTC.

The chain employs TRBV11-3 and TRBJ1-2; D unresolved. V lost 1 base, J lost 6 bases, and 15 bases lay in between. In germline, CDR1 is SGHNT, CDR2 YENEEA. This CDR3 has 15 residues. The CDR3 DNA reads TGTGCCAGCAGCTTAGCGAGGGAAATTGTGGATGGCTACACCTTC. It translates to CASSLAREIVDGYTF.

V and J are TRBV29-1 and TRBJ2-1; 7 bases map to TRBD1. V was pared by 2 bases and J by 14 bases, with 9 bases of the junction left unmatched. The CDR3 consists of 12 residues. Germline V gene lookup returns CDR1 SQVTM and CDR2 ANQGSEA. The CDR3 region is CSVETGEKVEFF. The DNA for the CDR3 is TGCAGCGTTGAAACAGGGGAAAAGGTTGAGTTCTTC.

The rearrangement uses TRBV28 and TRBJ2-3; no definite D call. The germline CDR1 and CDR2 sequences are MDHEN and SYDVKM. The CDR3 runs 15 residues. V was trimmed by 3 bases and J by 2 bases, leaving 12 bases between them. CDR3 nucleotides: TGTGCCAGCAGTTTCTCGGCAGGAAACACAGATACGCAGTATTTT. Its protein product is CASSFSAGNTDTQYF.

This chain joins TRBV7-3 and TRBJ2-2, with unresolved D. Trimming removed 2 bases at V and 3 bases at J, with 4 bases between. The germline CDR1 and CDR2 sequences are SGHTA and FQGTGA. CDR3 length: 13 amino acids. As DNA, the CDR3 is TGTGCCAGCAGCTTACTTTACACCGGGGAGCTGTTTTTT. Residues: CASSLLYTGELFF.

V is TRBV6-6 and J is TRBJ2-7, with D unresolved. The germline gives CDR1 MNHNY, CDR2 SVGAGI (reference sequence). The CDR3 length is 11 residues. Trimming shortened V by 6 bases and J by 6 bases, and 9 bases separated the two germline ends. The CDR3 nucleotides are TGTGCCAGCAGAAGAGAGCGCGAGCAGTACTTC. Its translation: CASRREREQYF.

The J gene is TRBJ2-4, the V gene TRBV28; D is possibly TRBD2 (5 bases). The CDR3 sequence is 17 residues long. With 5 bases removed from V and 0 bases from J, the gap between germline ends came to 17 bases. CDR1 is MDHEN and CDR2 is SYDVKM in the germline V gene. In DNA, the CDR3 is TGTGCCAGCAGTAAGTTCCTAGCAACGATAGCCAAAAACATTCAGTACTTC. Translated: CASSKFLATIAKNIQYF.

This chain uses TRBV5-5 with TRBJ2-7, with D possibly TRBD1 on 6 matching bases. The germline CDR1 and CDR2 sequences are SGHKS and YYEKEE (reference sequence). The V and J ends lost 0 bases and 0 bases respectively, with 7 bases between them. The CDR3 runs 14 residues. Here the CDR3 reads CASSLGTVSYEQYF. The CDR3 DNA is TGTGCCAGCAGCTTGGGGACAGTCTCCTACGAGCAGTACTTC.

The chain uses TRBV5-1 and TRBJ2-7; D is unclear. V was pared by 4 bases and J by 0 bases, with 8 bases between. CDR1 is SGHRS and CDR2 is YFSETQ in the germline V gene. The length of the CDR3 is 13 residues. The CDR3 nucleotides read TGCGCCAGCAGCCCTTCAGACTCCTACGAGCAGTACTTC. Residues: CASSPSDSYEQYF.